Following are 32 T cell receptor beta chains from one sample sequenced in a study of control samples from healthy donors and cancer patients. Profiling relied on immunoSEQ multiplex PCR, and the TCRdb table lists in-frame clones only, not all of them. Of more than 150,000 clones in the sample, roughly 93% are singletons; the top ten hold roughly 1.5%. The sequenced sample consisted of blood. The receptor source for this set is a man in his late teens or twenties in good health.

CDR3 coding DNA: TGTGCTAGTGGTTTTGCTGAGGGCCAGCCCCAGCATTTT. Amino acid sequence: CASGFAEGQPQHF. The chain is built from TRBV12-5 and TRBJ1-5; the D is unclear. The V and J ends lost 3 bases and 7 bases respectively, with 10 bases between them. Germline CDR1 reads LGHNT; CDR2 reads FRNRAP. CDR3 size: 13 residues. The full variable domain, its missing parts supplied by reference TRBV12-5 and TRBJ1-5, is DARVTQTPRHKVTEMGQEVTMRCQPILGHNTVFWYRQTMMQGLELLAYFRNRAPLDDSGMPKDRFSAEMPDATLATLKIQPSEPRDSAVYFCASGFAEGQPQHFGDGTRLSIL.

V and J are TRBV5-1 and TRBJ2-7, with D possibly being TRBD2 (6 bases). Between the trimmed V and J ends, which lost 0 bases and 7 bases, there was a span of 14 bases. The CDR3 runs 14 residues. CDR1 and CDR2 (germline): SGHRS, YFSETQ. The CDR3 nucleotides read TGCGCCAGCAGCTTGGTTCGGGGGAGCTTGGAGCAGTACTTC. Translating it yields CASSLVRGSLEQYF. Full variable domain (remainder filled in from reference TRBV5-1 and TRBJ2-7): KAGVTQTPRYLIKTRGQQVTLSCSPISGHRSVSWYQQTPGQGLQFLFEYFSETQRNKGNFPGRFSGRQFSNSRSEMNVSTLELGDSALYLCASSLVRGSLEQYFGPGTRLTVT.

The chain links TRBV27 to TRBJ2-6; the D gene could be TRBD1 or TRBD2 (5 bases each). The CDR3 sequence is 20 residues long. Germline lookup yields CDR1 MNHEY and CDR2 SMNVEV (reference sequence). Trimming took off 5 bases at V and 1 base at J, with 24 bases between the two ends. The DNA of the CDR3 is TGTGCCAGCAGTCCATGGGGCGGGTTTCTCCCCCTTTCTGGGGCCAACGTCCTGACTTTC. Protein sequence: CASSPWGGFLPLSGANVLTF. The complete variable domain, with remaining parts taken from reference TRBV27 and TRBJ2-6, reads EAQVTQNPRYLITVTGKKLTVTCSQNMNHEYMSWYRQDPGLGLRQIYYSMNVEVTDKGDVPEGYKVSRKEKRNFPLILESPSPNQTSLYFCASSPWGGFLPLSGANVLTFGAGSRLTVL.

The chain has TRBV7-3 and TRBJ2-3; a possible D gene is TRBD2 (5 bases). The CDR3 length is 15 residues. The germline V and J ends were trimmed by 2 bases and 5 bases, with 14 bases remaining between them. The germline CDR1 and CDR2 sequences are SGHTA and FQGTGA. The CDR3 protein is CASSLAVGSGDTQYF. CDR3 nucleotide sequence: TGTGCCAGCAGCTTAGCCGTCGGAAGCGGAGATACGCAGTATTTT.

CDR3 bases: TGTGCCAGCAGTGATTGGACATCGAACACCGGGGAGCTGTTTTTT. It specifies CASSDWTSNTGELFF. The V and J genes are TRBV25-1 and TRBJ2-2, with D maybe TRBD1 (5 bases). CDR1 MGHDK and CDR2 SYGVNS come from the germline V gene. The CDR3 runs 15 residues. Trimming removed 3 bases at V and 0 bases at J, with 8 bases between.

The chain couples TRBV9 to TRBJ2-1, with D possibly matching TRBD2 (6 bases). The CDR3 is 14 amino acids. V lost 3 bases to trimming and J lost 9 bases, with 16 bases between them. The germline V gene has CDR1 SGDLS and CDR2 YYNGEE. CDR3 sequence: CASSAVAGSGEQFF. In nucleotides, the CDR3 is TGTGCCAGCAGCGCGGTGGCGGGGTCCGGTGAGCAGTTCTTC.

This rearrangement joins TRBV24-1 to TRBJ2-7, with 9 bases aligning to TRBD1. J was trimmed by 3 bases and V by 2 bases; bases with no gene match: 7. The CDR3 runs 16 residues. The germline CDR1 and CDR2 sequences are KGHDR and SFDVKD. CDR3 protein: CATSDSSQGAGYEQYF. CDR3 sequence (DNA): TGTGCCACCAGTGATTCCTCACAGGGGGCTGGCTACGAGCAGTACTTC.

The rearrangement joins TRBV7-3 to TRBJ2-1; TRBD1 agrees at 9 bases. The CDR3 length is 14 residues. Per germline, CDR1 SGHTA and CDR2 FQGTGA. V gave up 5 bases and J gave up 5 bases; unmatched junction bases: 4. CDR3 region: CASSTGQGNNEQFF. CDR3 bases: TGTGCCAGCAGCACCGGACAGGGGAACAATGAGCAGTTCTTC.

This chain connects TRBV19 to TRBJ1-3; no clear D. The length of the CDR3 is 15 residues. In germline, CDR1 is LNHDA, CDR2 SQIVND (reference sequence). Trimming stripped 2 bases from V and 1 base from J, with 9 bases between. Here the CDR3 reads CASSIWEPSGNTIYF. The CDR3 coding sequence is TGTGCCAGTAGTATATGGGAACCATCTGGAAACACCATATATTTT.

CDR3 loop: CAWSVLRTGRSSYNSPLHF. The CDR3 DNA sequence: TGTGCCTGGAGTGTTCTCCGGACAGGAAGGAGCTCCTATAATTCACCCCTCCACTTT. The chain carries TRBV30 and TRBJ1-6; 7 positions match TRBD1. Trimming took 0 bases from V and 0 from J; bases not matched to a gene: 11. This CDR3 has 19 residues. Germline CDR1 and CDR2: GTSNPN and SVGIG (reference sequence).

This chain links TRBV5-1 with TRBJ2-7; D unresolved. The length of the CDR3 is 14 residues. V was shortened by 5 bases and J by 0 bases, with 12 bases between the two germline ends. The germline CDR1 and CDR2 sequences are SGHRS and YFSETQ. The CDR3 reads CASRIGVSSYEQYF. The CDR3 DNA reads TGCGCCAGCAGGATTGGGGTTAGCTCCTACGAGCAGTACTTC.

This clone was counted once. The J gene is TRBJ2-1, the V gene TRBV12-3 or TRBV12-4, with a weak D call TRBD1 (7 bases). The CDR3 is made up of 13 amino acids. Trimming stripped 2 bases from V and 9 bases from J, with 11 bases between. The CDR3 is CASSLRQGGEQFF. The CDR3 bases are TGTGCCAGCAGTTTAAGACAGGGAGGTGAGCAGTTCTTC.

The chain joins TRBV5-5 to TRBJ1-6; TRBD1 aligns across 7 bases. Germline CDR1 is SGHKS and CDR2 is YYEKEE (reference sequence). The ends lost 5 bases at V and 7 bases at J; junction bases unmatched: 9. The CDR3 sequence is 15 residues long. The CDR3 bases are TGTGCCAGCAGTTCCTCCGGGACAGCCAATTCACCCCTCCACTTT. It yields the protein CASSSSGTANSPLHF.

V gene TRBV4-2 combines with J gene TRBJ1-5, with D possibly being TRBD1 (6 bases). The V gene's germline CDR1 is LGHNA and CDR2 YNFKEQ. V gave up 2 bases and J gave up 3 bases, with 17 bases separating them. This CDR3 is built from 17 residues. Written as DNA, the CDR3 is TGTGCCAGCAGCCAACGGGAGGGGGGCGGATTCAATCAGCCCCAGCATTTT. Encoded protein: CASSQREGGGFNQPQHF.

V is TRBV9 and J is TRBJ1-2; D may be TRBD1 (5 bases). The germline V gene encodes CDR1 SGDLS and CDR2 YYNGEE. V was pared by 4 bases and J by 6 bases, with 10 bases between. There are 12 residues in the CDR3. The CDR3 DNA sequence: TGTGCCAGCAGCTCCAGGACAAATGGCTACACCTTC. Protein sequence: CASSSRTNGYTF.

V gene TRBV4-1 combines with J gene TRBJ2-2, with unresolved D. This CDR3 region has 12 residues. The V gene lost 4 bases and the J gene lost 6 bases, with 6 bases spanning the gap. From germline, CDR1 is MGHRA and CDR2 YSYEKL. CDR3 sequence: CASSPRPGELFF. CDR3 in DNA: TGCGCCAGCAGCCCGAGACCCGGGGAGCTGTTTTTT.

The genes are TRBV5-1 and TRBJ2-1, with D possibly TRBD2 on 5 matching bases. CDR3 length: 11 amino acids. Trimming removed 4 bases from V and 10 bases from J, with 9 bases in between. Germline values: CDR1 SGHRS, CDR2 YFSETQ. DNA of the CDR3: TGCGCCAGCAGCGGGAGCGACGAGCAGTTCTTC. Translating it yields CASSGSDEQFF. The whole variable domain, remainder taken from reference TRBV5-1 and TRBJ2-1, is KAGVTQTPRYLIKTRGQQVTLSCSPISGHRSVSWYQQTPGQGLQFLFEYFSETQRNKGNFPGRFSGRQFSNSRSEMNVSTLELGDSALYLCASSGSDEQFFGPGTRLTVL.

V is TRBV19 and J is TRBJ1-5; no clear D. The V and J ends lost 3 bases and 8 bases respectively, with 11 bases between them. Germline V gene data show CDR1 as LNHDA and CDR2 as SQIVND (reference sequence). This CDR3 has 13 residues. The CDR3 sequence: CASSIEVSEPQHF. In DNA, the CDR3 is TGTGCCAGTAGTATCGAGGTTAGTGAGCCCCAGCATTTT.

This chain joins TRBV19 and TRBJ2-7, with a weak D call TRBD1 (6 bases). The CDR3 is 14 amino acids. Germline V gene lookup returns CDR1 LNHDA and CDR2 SQIVND (reference sequence). Trimming took off 8 bases at V and 7 bases at J, with 21 bases between the two ends. This CDR3 is CASSYRGTSWEQYF. As DNA, the CDR3 is TGTGCCAGTTCCTATAGGGGGACATCATGGGAGCAGTACTTC.

The chain has TRBV7-3 and TRBJ2-5, with D possibly being TRBD1 or TRBD2 (7 bases each). The CDR3 sequence is 13 residues long. CDR1 and CDR2 from the germline V gene are SGHTA and FQGTGA. Deletions cut 5 bases from V and 5 bases from J, with 12 bases between. The CDR3 sequence: CASSRQGGETQYF. For the CDR3, the DNA is TGTGCCAGCAGCCGACAGGGAGGGGAGACCCAGTACTTC.

This sequence joins TRBV20-1 and TRBJ1-1; D is unclear. Deletions cut 3 bases from V and 5 bases from J, with 10 bases between. CDR1 and CDR2 from the germline V gene are DFQATT and SNEGSKA (reference sequence). The CDR3 has 12 residues. The CDR3 DNA follows: TGCAGTGCTAGTATAAAGGAAACTGAAGCTTTCTTT. Translated, it gives CSASIKETEAFF.

This chain connects TRBV10-3 to TRBJ2-1; 9 nucleotides align to TRBD2. Trimming at V came to 7 bases and at J to 6 bases, leaving 13 bases not matched to a gene. The CDR3 consists of 16 residues. Germline CDR1 reads ENHRY; CDR2 reads SYGVKD. In nucleotides, the CDR3 is TGTGCCATCAACCCGGGCGGGGGGGCATTCGCCAATGAGCAGTTCTTC. As protein: CAINPGGGAFANEQFF.

V is TRBV9 and J is TRBJ2-2, with D tentatively TRBD2 (5 bases). Deletions cut 2 bases from V and 0 bases from J, with 11 bases between. This CDR3 spans 16 amino acids. The germline gives CDR1 SGDLS, CDR2 YYNGEE. CDR3 DNA sequence: TGTGCCAGCAGCGTGAGGGAGCTCGCGAACACCGGGGAGCTGTTTTTT. Translation: CASSVRELANTGELFF.

This clone was found once. V usage is TRBV7-3 and J usage is TRBJ1-1, with D unresolved. The V end was cut by 4 bases, the J end by 1 base, with 7 bases between. The CDR3 runs to 13 residues. The germline CDR1 and CDR2 sequences are SGHTA and FQGTGA. The CDR3: CASSWSGNTEAFF. CDR3 DNA: TGTGCCAGCAGCTGGTCCGGGAACACTGAAGCTTTCTTT. Based on the CDR3 plus reference TRBV7-3 and TRBJ1-1, the full variable domain is GAGVSQTPSNKVTEKGKYVELRCDPISGHTALYWYRQSLGQGPEFLIYFQGTGAADDSGLPNDRFFAVRPEGSVSTLKIQRTERGDSAVYLCASSWSGNTEAFFGQGTRLTVV.

This chain joins TRBV30 and TRBJ1-6, with D possibly TRBD1 on 6 matching bases. V gave up 1 base and J gave up 7 bases, with 20 bases separating them. There are 17 residues in the CDR3. Germline assignment: CDR1 GTSNPN and CDR2 SVGIG (reference sequence). Here the CDR3 DNA reads TGTGCCTGGAGTGCGGCTCGGACAGCCGGGGGAAATTCACCCCTCCACTTT. Encoded protein: CAWSAARTAGGNSPLHF.

The rearrangement uses TRBV25-1 and TRBJ2-3, with D uncertain. The CDR3 is 12 amino acids. The V and J ends lost 9 bases and 0 bases respectively, with 7 bases between them. Germline V lookup: CDR1 MGHDK, CDR2 SYGVNS. The CDR3 loop is CASGASTDTQYF. For the CDR3, the DNA is TGTGCCAGTGGAGCTAGCACAGATACGCAGTATTTT.

The chain uses TRBV2 and TRBJ1-1; D might be TRBD1 (5 bases). The V end lost 2 bases, the J end lost 5 bases, and 12 bases lay between the germline ends. CDR3 length: 14 residues. Germline lookup yields CDR1 SNHLY and CDR2 FYNNEI. CDR3 DNA sequence: TGTGCCAGCAGTGAACTCCAGGGATGGACTGAAGCTTTCTTT. Protein product: CASSELQGWTEAFF.

The chain has TRBV7-9 and TRBJ1-5, with 9 nucleotides matching TRBD1. The CDR3 is 17 residues long. Germline V gene lookup returns CDR1 SEHNR and CDR2 FQNEAQ (reference sequence). The trim removed 3 bases at V and 1 base at J, leaving 7 bases unmatched. CDR3 DNA: TGTGCCAGCAGCTTCTCTACAGGGGGCGGGAGCAATCAGCCCCAGCATTTT. Translated: CASSFSTGGGSNQPQHF.

The table lists this clone with a count of one. This rearrangement joins TRBV11-3 to TRBJ2-7, with D perhaps TRBD1 or TRBD2 (5 bases each). The V gene's germline CDR1 is SGHNT and CDR2 YENEEA. There are 12 residues in the CDR3. The V end was cut by 8 bases, the J end by 2 bases, with 10 bases between. CDR3 sequence (DNA): TGTGCCAGCGGGCCGGGACCCTACGAGCAGTACTTC. Protein sequence: CASGPGPYEQYF.

Worth noting for this clone: Other DNA variants within this sample encode the same CDR3. The V gene is TRBV29-1, the J gene TRBJ1-1; no firm D call. The CDR3 is 11 residues long. The ends were cut back, 5 bases at V and 1 base at J, with 5 bases in the middle. Germline V lookup: CDR1 SQVTM, CDR2 ANQGSEA. The CDR3 here is CSVLRNTEAFF. CDR3 nucleotide sequence: TGCAGCGTTCTCAGGAACACTGAAGCTTTCTTT.

With respect to this clone: This sample also contains other DNA sequences that code for the same CDR3. The chain joins TRBV4-1 to TRBJ2-3, with D maybe TRBD2 (6 bases). The CDR3 has 13 residues. Trimming removed 6 bases at V and 4 bases at J, with 11 bases between. Germline lookup yields CDR1 MGHRA and CDR2 YSYEKL. This CDR3 is CASRTSGADTQYF. The CDR3 DNA reads TGCGCCAGCAGAACTTCGGGAGCAGATACGCAGTATTTT.

The J gene is TRBJ2-7, the V gene TRBV6-2 or TRBV6-3; D possibly corresponds to TRBD2 (5 bases). V was shortened by 4 bases and J by 4 bases, with 17 bases between the two germline ends. In germline, CDR1 is MNHEY, CDR2 SVGEGT. CDR3 length: 15 amino acids. The CDR3 nucleotides read TGTGCCAGCAGTTTCCCGGGAACACTTCTTTACGAGCAGTACTTC. Translated: CASSFPGTLLYEQYF.